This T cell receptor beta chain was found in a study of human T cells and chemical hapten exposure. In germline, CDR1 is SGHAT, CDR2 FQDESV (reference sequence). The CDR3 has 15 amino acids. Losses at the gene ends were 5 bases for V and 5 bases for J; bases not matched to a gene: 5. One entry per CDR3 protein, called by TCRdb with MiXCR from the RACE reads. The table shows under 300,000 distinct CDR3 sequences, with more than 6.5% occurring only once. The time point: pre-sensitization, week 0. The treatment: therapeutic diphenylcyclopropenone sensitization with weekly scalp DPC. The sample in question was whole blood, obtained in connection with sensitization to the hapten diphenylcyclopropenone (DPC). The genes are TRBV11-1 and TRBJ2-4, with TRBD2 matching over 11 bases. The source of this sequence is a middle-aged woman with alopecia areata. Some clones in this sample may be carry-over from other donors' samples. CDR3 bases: TGTGCCAGCAGCCGTACGGGACTAGCGGAAAACATTCAGTACTTC. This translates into CASSRTGLAENIQYF.